This passage covers 30 T cell receptor beta chains from one sample sequenced in a study of blood T cell repertoires in COVID-19. Only in-frame clones appear in the TCRdb table, and some are missing; sequencing was by immunoSEQ multiplex PCR. There are approximately 140,000 clones in the sample; 80% to 90% occur only once, and less than 3.5% lies in the top ten. Sequenced input: peripheral blood. Receptor source: a man in his sixties or seventies with acute or convalescent COVID-19.

This chain links TRBV5-4 with TRBJ2-1; perhaps TRBD2 as D (6 bases). The CDR3 contains 16 residues. The germline V gene has CDR1 SGHNT and CDR2 YYREEE (reference sequence). Trimming left V 4 bases short and J 4 bases short, with 18 bases between. The CDR3 sequence is CASSPPRGMGYNEQFF. The CDR3 DNA follows: TGTGCCAGCAGCCCGCCCCGGGGGATGGGGTACAATGAGCAGTTCTTC.

The V gene is TRBV11-2, the J gene TRBJ2-1; 9 bases align to TRBD2. This CDR3 is built from 14 residues. J was trimmed by 13 bases and V by 2 bases; bases with no gene match: 9. Looked up from germline, CDR1 is SGHAT and CDR2 is FQNNGV. The CDR3 here is CASSLKPLAGNQFF. The DNA of the CDR3 is TGTGCCAGCAGCTTAAAACCCCTAGCGGGAAACCAGTTCTTC.

The chain recombines TRBV27 with TRBJ1-5; D unresolved. Trimming removed 2 bases from V and 13 bases from J, with 18 bases in between. Germline values: CDR1 MNHEY, CDR2 SMNVEV (reference sequence). CDR3 length: 14 amino acids. In DNA form, the CDR3 reads TGTGCCAGCAGTTTAGTGGGAGGAGGGAACGGGCAGCATTTT. Protein product: CASSLVGGGNGQHF.

This clone was detected a few times. The V and J genes are TRBV7-9 and TRBJ2-7; D unclear. Trimming removed 4 bases from V and 2 bases from J, with 3 bases in between. This CDR3 has 11 residues. Germline-derived CDR1 and CDR2 are SEHNR and FQNEAQ (reference sequence). Here the CDR3 DNA reads TGTGCCAGCAGCTCAGCCTACGAGCAGTACTTC. It yields the protein CASSSAYEQYF.

This clone was picked up one time. The chain links TRBV14 to TRBJ2-1, with TRBD2 identical over 9 bases. The CDR3 is 15 amino acids. Germline V CDR1 and CDR2: SGHDN, FVKESK. Unmatched junction bases numbered 7, after V lost 1 base and J lost 9 bases. Here the CDR3 reads CASSQVTSGWGEQFF. CDR3 sequence (DNA): TGTGCCAGCAGCCAAGTCACTAGCGGGTGGGGTGAGCAGTTCTTC.

This chain uses TRBV28 with TRBJ2-6; 10 bases line up with TRBD1. The germline V gene encodes CDR1 MDHEN and CDR2 SYDVKM. The CDR3 length is 17 residues. The J segment lost 1 base and the V segment lost 5 bases, leaving 5 bases of the junction unmatched. The CDR3 spells CASSGRDRGSGANVLTF. Here the CDR3 DNA reads TGTGCCAGCAGTGGCCGGGACAGGGGATCTGGGGCCAACGTCCTGACTTTC.

The chain carries TRBV28 and TRBJ1-2, with 8 bases aligning to TRBD1. Germline V gives CDR1 MDHEN, CDR2 SYDVKM. With 5 bases clipped from V and 5 bases from J, the junction kept 7 bases outside the gene matches. CDR3 length: 14 amino acids. The CDR3 region has the DNA TGTGCCAGCAGTCTGCCGGGACAGGCTTATGGCTACACCTTC. Its translation: CASSLPGQAYGYTF.

J is TRBJ2-3 and V is TRBV10-3; perhaps TRBD2 as D (7 bases). Trimming left V 7 bases short and J 2 bases short, with 16 bases between. Germline assignment: CDR1 ENHRY and CDR2 SYGVKD. The CDR3 is 15 amino acids. The CDR3 DNA follows: TGTGCCATCACCCGGGGGGCCGACTACACAGATACGCAGTATTTT. Protein: CAITRGADYTDTQYF.

In regard to this clone: An end of the junction does not agree with germline; a read error may underlie this. Other DNA variants within this sample encode the same CDR3. The chain is built from TRBV28 and TRBJ1-5; 7 nucleotides line up with TRBD1. The V gene's germline CDR1 is MDHEN and CDR2 SYDVKM. CDR3 length: 17 amino acids. The CDR3 protein is CAIYPGAGGYSNQPQHF. In nucleotides, the CDR3 is TGCGCCATATACCCCGGGGCAGGGGGATATAGCAATCAGCCCCAGCATTTT.

This chain connects TRBV11-2 to TRBJ2-7, with D possibly being TRBD2 (6 bases). This CDR3 contains 15 residues. Between the trimmed V and J ends, which lost 4 bases and 2 bases, there was a span of 15 bases. Germline lookup yields CDR1 SGHAT and CDR2 FQNNGV. This CDR3 is CASSSLRDSTYEQYF. As DNA, the CDR3 is TGTGCCAGCAGCTCCCTCAGGGACTCCACCTACGAGCAGTACTTC.

The chain combines TRBV7-2 with TRBJ1-5; D may be TRBD1 (6 bases). V lost 5 bases and J lost 4, with 9 bases in between. The CDR3 contains 13 residues. Germline V gene lookup returns CDR1 SGHTA and CDR2 FQGNSA. CDR3 sequence reads: CASSRTVNQPQHF. In nucleotides, the CDR3 is TGTGCCAGCAGCCGGACAGTTAATCAGCCCCAGCATTTT.

The genes are TRBV11-1 and TRBJ2-5; TRBD1 agrees at 7 bases. The CDR3 extends over 15 amino acids. The ends lost 2 bases at V and 2 bases at J; junction bases unmatched: 5. The germline gives CDR1 SGHAT, CDR2 FQDESV (reference sequence). For the CDR3, the DNA is TGTGCCAGCAGCTTAAATCCGGGACAGCAAGAGACCCAGTACTTC. Its translation is CASSLNPGQQETQYF.

V is TRBV6-5 and J is TRBJ2-7; D possibly corresponds to TRBD1 (6 bases). Trimming stripped 6 bases from V and 10 bases from J, with 13 bases between. Per the germline V gene, CDR1 is MNHEY and CDR2 is SVGAGI. This CDR3 has 11 amino acids. CDR3: CASSLQGAQYF. The CDR3 DNA reads TGTGCCAGCAGCTTACAGGGAGCTCAGTACTTC.

This chain connects TRBV25-1 to TRBJ1-3, with 8 bases fitting TRBD1. The germline CDR1 and CDR2 sequences are MGHDK and SYGVNS. CDR3 length: 15 residues. Trimming took 6 bases from V and 9 from J; bases not matched to a gene: 13. CDR3 nucleotide sequence: TGTGCCAGCAGGGCCCAGGGCAGGGGGCTTGGCACCATATATTTT. The encoded protein is CASRAQGRGLGTIYF.

This clone showed up just once. The chain recombines TRBV24-1 with TRBJ2-1; the match to TRBD2 covers 11 bases. Germline lookup yields CDR1 KGHDR and CDR2 SFDVKD. Trimming cost V 3 bases and J 12 bases; bases outside gene matches: 9. This CDR3 spans 15 amino acids. In DNA, the CDR3 is TGTGCCACCAGTGATACACTAGCGGGAGCCTCCTTGCAGTTCTTC. Translation gives CATSDTLAGASLQFF.

J is TRBJ2-3 and V is TRBV28; TRBD2 agrees at 8 bases. J gave up 4 bases and V 6 bases, and 12 bases lay outside the gene matches. The CDR3 has 16 amino acids. Germline CDR1 MDHEN, CDR2 SYDVKM. Written as DNA, the CDR3 is TGTGCCAGCAGGCCAAACGGACTAGCCGGGTCAGATACGCAGTATTTT. Translated, it gives CASRPNGLAGSDTQYF.

The genes are TRBV5-4 and TRBJ2-2, with D perhaps TRBD1 (5 bases). The CDR3 sequence is 13 residues long. CDR1 is SGHNT, CDR2 YYREEE, per germline (reference sequence). V lost 0 bases, J lost 7 bases, and 7 bases lay in between. CDR3 in amino acids: CASSLEGFGELFF. DNA of the CDR3: TGTGCCAGCAGCTTGGAGGGGTTCGGGGAGCTGTTTTTT.

The J gene is TRBJ1-2, the V gene TRBV6-5, with 7 positions matching TRBD1. The V gene end was trimmed by 7 bases and the J gene end by 4 bases; junction bases not matched to a gene: 12. The CDR3 sequence is 15 residues long. Germline lookup yields CDR1 MNHEY and CDR2 SVGAGI. CDR3 region: CASIQGWAGGYGYTF. The CDR3, as DNA: TGTGCCAGCATCCAAGGGTGGGCAGGGGGCTATGGCTACACCTTC.

This clone showed up just a few times. This sequence joins TRBV3-1 (or the pseudogene TRBV3-2) and TRBJ1-3; TRBD1 is a possible D gene (6 bases). V lost 1 base, J lost 3 bases, and 10 bases lay in between. CDR3 length equals 15 residues. Germline-derived CDR1 and CDR2 are LGHDT and YNNKEL (reference sequence). CDR3 DNA sequence: TGTGCCAGCAGCCAAGCAGGGGACCGTGGAAACACCATATATTTT. Encoded protein: CASSQAGDRGNTIYF.

The chain couples TRBV7-9 to TRBJ2-7; the D gene is possibly TRBD1 (6 bases). The germline V and J ends were trimmed by 6 bases and 6 bases, with 12 bases remaining between them. Germline CDR1 and CDR2: SEHNR and FQNEAQ (reference sequence). The length of the CDR3 is 12 residues. The CDR3 region has the DNA TGTGCCAGCAGAAATACAGGGTCCGAGCAGTACTTC. Encoded protein: CASRNTGSEQYF.

A note on this clone: Other DNA sequences of this sample code for an identical CDR3. This chain connects TRBV6-5 to TRBJ1-5; a weak D match, TRBD1 (5 bases). CDR3 size: 13 residues. Trimming pared 5 bases from V and 2 bases from J, leaving 7 bases between. Germline assignment: CDR1 MNHEY and CDR2 SVGAGI. In nucleotides, the CDR3 is TGTGCCAGCAGTCCCAGGGGCAATCAGCCCCAGCATTTT. This encodes CASSPRGNQPQHF.

This chain links TRBV2 with TRBJ2-6; 8 positions match TRBD1. Trimming cost V 5 bases and J 2 bases; bases outside gene matches: 2. This CDR3 has 15 amino acids. The germline V gene has CDR1 SNHLY and CDR2 FYNNEI. The CDR3 region is CASSLRGPGANVLTF. The CDR3 DNA reads as TGTGCCAGCAGTCTCAGGGGGCCTGGGGCCAACGTCCTGACTTTC.

V and J are TRBV7-9 and TRBJ2-7; the match to TRBD2 covers 11 bases. V gave up 5 bases and J gave up 4 bases; unmatched junction bases: 7. Per the germline V gene, CDR1 is SEHNR and CDR2 is FQNEAQ (reference sequence). This CDR3 is 15 amino acids long. CDR3 residues: CASSGPGTSGYEQYF. The CDR3 DNA reads TGTGCCAGCAGCGGCCCTGGGACTAGCGGATACGAGCAGTACTTC.

This chain uses TRBV18 with TRBJ1-5, with TRBD1 matching 11 bases. The CDR3 has 16 residues. Trimming took 2 bases from V and 7 from J; bases not matched to a gene: 7. The germline V gene encodes CDR1 KGHSH and CDR2 LQKENI. CDR3 protein: CASSPGTGGAEQPQHF. In DNA, the CDR3 is TGTGCCAGCTCACCAGGGACAGGGGGGGCGGAACAGCCCCAGCATTTT.

In the case of this clone: Other DNA variants within this sample encode the same CDR3. The chain uses TRBV9 and TRBJ2-1; D perhaps matches TRBD2 (7 bases). The CDR3 has 16 residues. Germline assignment: CDR1 SGDLS and CDR2 YYNGEE. The ends were cut back, 0 bases at V and 1 base at J, with 11 bases in the middle. Here the CDR3 reads CASSVGGRGSYNEQFF. DNA of the CDR3: TGTGCCAGCAGCGTAGGAGGGAGGGGGTCCTACAATGAGCAGTTCTTC.

This clone has more than one count but fewer than ten. V gene TRBV5-1 combines with J gene TRBJ2-2, with TRBD1 matching 9 bases. J was trimmed by 4 bases and V by 4 bases; bases with no gene match: 8. The CDR3 contains 16 residues. Per germline, CDR1 SGHRS and CDR2 YFSETQ. The CDR3 DNA reads as TGCGCCAGCAGCCTTCGGGACAGGGTCGGCACCGGGGAGCTGTTTTTT. Translating gives CASSLRDRVGTGELFF.

V gene TRBV5-4 combines with J gene TRBJ2-1; TRBD2 matches 13 bases. CDR3 length: 15 residues. The germline V gene has CDR1 SGHNT and CDR2 YYREEE (reference sequence). The V gene end was trimmed by 5 bases and the J gene end by 5 bases; junction bases not matched to a gene: 4. CDR3 protein: CASRLGLAGDNEQFF. CDR3 bases: TGTGCCAGCAGACTCGGACTAGCGGGGGACAATGAGCAGTTCTTC.

This clone showed up just a few times. V is TRBV19 and J is TRBJ2-1; 11 bases fit TRBD2. The CDR3 runs to 14 residues. V gave up 6 bases and J gave up 5 bases; unmatched junction bases: 3. CDR1 is LNHDA and CDR2 is SQIVND in the germline V gene (reference sequence). CDR3 in DNA: TGTGCCAGTAGGAATAGCGGGAGGGACAATGAGCAGTTCTTC. It specifies CASRNSGRDNEQFF. Full variable domain (missing parts from reference TRBV19 and TRBJ2-1): DGGITQSPKYLFRKEGQNVTLSCEQNLNHDAMYWYRQDPGQGLRLIYYSQIVNDFQKGDIAEGYSVSREKKESFPLTVTSAQKNPTAFYLCASRNSGRDNEQFFGPGTRLTVL.

The chain couples TRBV6-4 to TRBJ2-1; maybe TRBD2 (5 bases). CDR3 length: 15 residues. V lost 5 bases, J lost 9 bases, and 20 bases lay in between. CDR1 and CDR2 (germline): MRHNA, SNTAGT. The chain's CDR3 is CASSSRWGAESEQFF. The CDR3 region has the DNA TGTGCCAGCAGTTCCCGCTGGGGAGCGGAGAGTGAGCAGTTCTTC.

The J gene is TRBJ2-3, the V gene TRBV10-3, with 10 bases matching TRBD1. CDR1 ENHRY and CDR2 SYGVKD come from the germline V gene. The junction had 9 bases not matched to a gene; V was cut back by 3 bases and J by 3 bases. This CDR3 has 17 residues. The chain's CDR3 is CAISEPGQGMWTDTQYF. In DNA form, the CDR3 reads TGTGCCATCAGTGAACCGGGACAGGGGATGTGGACAGATACGCAGTATTTT.